The T cell receptor (beta chain) described here comes from a study of PD-1 blockade in classical Hodgkin lymphoma. Every patient had relapsed following autologous stem cell transplantation, and cohorts differed in brentuximab vedotin exposure. Findings of the study overall: When nivolumab was started under 1 year after ASCT, patients were excluded. According to reports, newly diagnosed patients had lower baseline TCR diversity than healthy donors, and relapsed/refractory patients had lower baseline TCR diversity still. It was CD4+ TCR diversity, not CD8+, that rose significantly by C4D1.

The CDR3 extends over 15 amino acids. CDR1 and CDR2 (germline): MNHNS, SASEGT. Trimming removed 7 bases at V and 7 bases at J, with 20 bases between. Points on this clone: Its specificity is unknown.

Sequencing was performed with immunoSEQ multiplex PCR; in TCRdb, only in-frame clones are kept and a portion is missing. The table includes just over 60,000 clones, around 88% detected once. The specimen comprised peripheral blood mononuclear cells (PBMCs), sampled at baseline. This sequence was found in a human donor with classical Hodgkin lymphoma. V usage is TRBV6-1 and J usage is TRBJ1-5; a weak D match, TRBD1 (6 bases). CDR3: CASTAGQTRLQPQHF. The DNA for the CDR3 is TGTGCCAGCACCGCAGGACAGACGCGTTTACAGCCCCAGCATTTT.